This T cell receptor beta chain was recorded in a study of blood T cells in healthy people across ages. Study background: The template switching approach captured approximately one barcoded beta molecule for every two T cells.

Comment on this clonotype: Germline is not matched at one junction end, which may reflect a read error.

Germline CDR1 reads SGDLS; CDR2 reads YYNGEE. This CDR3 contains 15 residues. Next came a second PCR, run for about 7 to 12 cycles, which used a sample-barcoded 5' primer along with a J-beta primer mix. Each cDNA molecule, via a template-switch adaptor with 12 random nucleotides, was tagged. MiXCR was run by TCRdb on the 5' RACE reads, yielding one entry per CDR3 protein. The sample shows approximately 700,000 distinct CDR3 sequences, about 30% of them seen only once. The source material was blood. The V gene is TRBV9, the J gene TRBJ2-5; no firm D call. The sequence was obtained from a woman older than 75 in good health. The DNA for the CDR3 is TGTACCAGCAGCCCGCGTCGTGGACCGTGCAATGAGCAGTACTTC. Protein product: CTSSPRRGPCNEQYF.